The next 31 T cell receptor beta chains were all read from a single sample in a study of blood T cell repertoires in COVID-19. TCRdb's table, derived via immunoSEQ multiplex PCR, lists solely in-frame clones and lacks some. Of about 210,000 clones listed, around 87% were seen once; the top ten hold 7.2%. Sequences were obtained from PBMCs or T cells enriched from blood (not recorded which). The source is a man aged 25-40 years in a cohort exposed to, infected with or recovered from COVID-19 (not recorded which).

The V and J genes are TRBV6-2 or TRBV6-3 and TRBJ2-7; 7 bases agree with TRBD1. CDR3 length equals 14 residues. Germline loops: CDR1 MNHEY, CDR2 SVGEGT. Trimming cost V 4 bases and J 4 bases; bases outside gene matches: 7. DNA for the CDR3: TGTGCCAGCAGTTTGGGACAGCGACTTTACGAGCAGTACTTC. This sequence encodes CASSLGQRLYEQYF.

The CDR3 here is CATSDLGAVYNEQFF. CDR3 DNA: TGTGCCACCAGTGATTTGGGGGCTGTCTACAATGAGCAGTTCTTC. The chain is built from TRBV24-1 and TRBJ2-1, with D possibly matching TRBD1 (5 bases). V was clipped by 0 bases and J by 3 bases, with 8 bases between them. Germline V gene sequence: CDR1 KGHDR, CDR2 SFDVKD. This CDR3 contains 15 residues.

The rearrangement joins TRBV4-1 to TRBJ2-7, with a weak D call TRBD2 (6 bases). Germline CDR1 MGHRA, CDR2 YSYEKL. The V gene lost 1 base and the J gene lost 0 bases, with 13 bases spanning the gap. The CDR3 contains 16 residues. The CDR3 reads CASSQALEGPSYEQYF. In DNA form, the CDR3 reads TGCGCCAGCAGCCAAGCCCTGGAGGGACCCTCCTACGAGCAGTACTTC.

The CDR3 DNA sequence: TGTGCCAGCAACGTTATGGGCGGGAAAACGGAGACCCAGTACTTC. Its protein product is CASNVMGGKTETQYF. V is TRBV2 and J is TRBJ2-5; weak D call: TRBD2 (6 bases). Trimming pared 7 bases from V and 5 bases from J, leaving 20 bases between. The CDR3 spans 15 residues. In germline, CDR1 is SNHLY, CDR2 FYNNEI.

This chain connects TRBV19 to TRBJ2-3, with TRBD2 as a possible D gene (6 bases). This CDR3 region has 16 residues. Germline CDR1 and CDR2: LNHDA and SQIVND (reference sequence). V was pared by 6 bases and J by 2 bases, with 18 bases between. The CDR3 sequence is CASRKSSGTPTDTQYF. The DNA for the CDR3 is TGTGCCAGTAGAAAATCCTCCGGGACTCCCACAGATACGCAGTATTTT.

The chain recombines TRBV5-1 with TRBJ1-4; 7 bases agree with TRBD1. This CDR3 has 17 residues. J gave up 8 bases and V 3 bases, and 16 bases lay outside the gene matches. From germline, CDR1 is SGHRS and CDR2 YFSETQ. Here the CDR3 reads CASSSERKTGPGEKLFF. CDR3 bases: TGCGCCAGCAGCTCTGAAAGAAAGACAGGGCCAGGAGAAAAACTGTTTTTT.

The gene calls are TRBV24-1 and TRBJ2-5; TRBD1 aligns across 8 bases. V shed 7 bases, J shed 4 bases, and the junction held 10 bases outside the gene matches. Germline CDR1 reads KGHDR; CDR2 reads SFDVKD. The CDR3 contains 15 residues. The CDR3 loop is CATSSGQAKRETQYF. The CDR3 nucleotides are TGTGCCACCAGCTCGGGACAGGCCAAGCGAGAGACCCAGTACTTC.

The chain combines TRBV7-3 with TRBJ2-5; D is perhaps TRBD2 (6 bases). Per germline, CDR1 SGHTA and CDR2 FQGTGA. V was shortened by 4 bases and J by 5 bases, with 14 bases between the two germline ends. The CDR3 has 14 residues. The DNA of the CDR3 is TGTGCCAGCAGCTATGGAGGGTCGAGGGAGACCCAGTACTTC. This encodes CASSYGGSRETQYF.

The chain recombines TRBV10-3 with TRBJ1-1; 7 nucleotides align to TRBD1. The CDR3 is made up of 15 amino acids. The junction had 7 bases not matched to a gene; V was cut back by 6 bases and J by 0 bases. Germline loops: CDR1 ENHRY, CDR2 SYGVKD. The CDR3: CAIRDYRGLNTEAFF. The CDR3 DNA reads TGTGCCATCAGAGACTACAGGGGATTGAACACTGAAGCTTTCTTT.

In this sample, this clone turned up once. The chain links TRBV6-5 to TRBJ2-2, with 12 bases that match TRBD2. The junction had 3 bases not matched to a gene; V was cut back by 1 base and J by 6 bases. There are 16 residues in the CDR3. Per the germline V gene, CDR1 is MNHEY and CDR2 is SVGAGI. CDR3 protein: CASSYLTSGRPGELFF. In nucleotides, the CDR3 is TGTGCCAGCAGTTACTTGACTAGCGGGAGACCCGGGGAGCTGTTTTTT.

The V gene is TRBV28, the J gene TRBJ1-3; 7 bases match TRBD1. Unmatched junction bases numbered 9, after V lost 4 bases and J lost 0 bases. Germline V gene data show CDR1 as MDHEN and CDR2 as SYDVKM. The CDR3 runs 17 residues. The CDR3 DNA follows: TGTGCCAGCAGTTCTCGACAGGGTGGGCGCTCTGGAAACACCATATATTTT. Protein sequence: CASSSRQGGRSGNTIYF.

The chain carries TRBV19 and TRBJ1-5; D remains ambiguous. From germline, CDR1 is LNHDA and CDR2 SQIVND (reference sequence). V dropped 7 bases and J dropped 2 bases, with 12 bases sitting between them. The CDR3 runs to 14 residues. The CDR3 bases are TGTGCCAGTACTTTTAAGAGAGGCAATCAGCCCCAGCATTTT. Translation: CASTFKRGNQPQHF.

The chain carries TRBV6-1 and TRBJ2-7; 7 bases line up with TRBD1. The ends lost 3 bases at V and 2 bases at J; junction bases unmatched: 4. The CDR3 spans 14 residues. Looked up from germline, CDR1 is MNHNS and CDR2 is SASEGT. This chain's CDR3 is CASSEGQGAYEQYF. Written as DNA, the CDR3 is TGTGCCAGCAGTGAGGGTCAGGGGGCCTACGAGCAGTACTTC.

This chain joins TRBV5-6 and TRBJ2-7, with D perhaps TRBD2 (6 bases). The germline V gene encodes CDR1 SGHDT and CDR2 YYEEEE. The V end was cut by 3 bases, the J end by 0 bases, with 13 bases between. This CDR3 has 15 amino acids. CDR3 protein: CASSSGGVFSYEQYF. CDR3 in DNA: TGTGCCAGCAGCTCCGGCGGGGTCTTCTCCTACGAGCAGTACTTC.

This chain uses TRBV5-5 with TRBJ1-1, with 7 bases lining up with TRBD1. The CDR3 consists of 15 residues. The germline gives CDR1 SGHKS, CDR2 YYEKEE (reference sequence). Unmatched junction bases numbered 6, after V lost 3 bases and J lost 1 base. The CDR3 coding sequence is TGTGCCAGCAGCTGGGACAGAAACCCGAACACTGAAGCTTTCTTT. Protein: CASSWDRNPNTEAFF.

V is TRBV6-5 and J is TRBJ1-1; D not resolved. Trimming shortened V by 6 bases and J by 0 bases, and 11 bases separated the two germline ends. CDR3 length: 14 residues. Germline values: CDR1 MNHEY, CDR2 SVGAGI. Here the CDR3 reads CASRPARMNTEAFF. DNA of the CDR3: TGTGCCAGCAGGCCCGCGCGAATGAACACTGAAGCTTTCTTT.

The chain has TRBV7-8 and TRBJ1-2; D call uncertain. Trimming took off 5 bases at V and 4 bases at J, with 17 bases between the two ends. This CDR3 is 15 amino acids long. Germline CDR1 SGHVS, CDR2 FQNEAQ. The CDR3 loop reads CASSPRREGGYGYTF. As DNA, the CDR3 is TGTGCCAGCAGCCCCCGGAGGGAGGGAGGCTATGGCTACACCTTC.

The gene calls are TRBV23-1 and TRBJ1-4; 9 nucleotides match TRBD1. TRBV23-1 belongs to the ORF category, with a function that is uncertain. V dropped 9 bases and J dropped 8; count of bases not matched to a gene: 7. The CDR3 is made up of 13 amino acids. CDR3 region: CAREGQGVEKLFF. The CDR3 nucleotides read TGCGCCAGAGAGGGACAGGGCGTGGAAAAACTGTTTTTT.

The V call is TRBV28, the J call TRBJ1-5; D remains unclear. The CDR3 runs to 11 residues. The germline V gene encodes CDR1 MDHEN and CDR2 SYDVKM. V was cut by 8 bases and J by 7 bases, with 9 bases left in between. DNA of the CDR3: TGTGCCAGCGGAGCGACGCAGCCCCAGCATTTT. Protein: CASGATQPQHF.

The V call is TRBV6-6, the J call TRBJ2-7; perhaps TRBD2 as D (6 bases). Germline V gene data show CDR1 as MNHNY and CDR2 as SVGAGI (reference sequence). The CDR3 is 14 amino acids. With 0 bases removed from V and 6 bases from J, the gap between germline ends came to 12 bases. The DNA of the CDR3 is TGTGCCAGCAGTTACTCGGCGCTAGCGTTCGAGCAGTACTTC. Protein: CASSYSALAFEQYF.

This sequence joins TRBV4-1 and TRBJ2-1, with 10 bases identical to TRBD2. Germline V lookup: CDR1 MGHRA, CDR2 YSYEKL. This CDR3 spans 20 amino acids. The junction had 14 bases not matched to a gene; V was cut back by 3 bases and J by 0 bases. CDR3: CASSQIQGLAADPSYNEQFF. The CDR3 DNA reads as TGCGCCAGCAGCCAGATCCAAGGACTAGCGGCCGACCCCTCCTACAATGAGCAGTTCTTC.

This chain uses TRBV18 with TRBJ2-3; the match to TRBD2 covers 9 bases. This CDR3 is 15 amino acids long. Germline values: CDR1 KGHSH, CDR2 LQKENI. The junction had 8 bases not matched to a gene; V was cut back by 6 bases and J by 4 bases. CDR3 DNA sequence: TGTGCCAGCTCGGATAGCGGGAGTAGGGCAGATACGCAGTATTTT. It yields the protein CASSDSGSRADTQYF.

The rearrangement links TRBV27 to TRBJ2-2, with D possibly matching TRBD1 (6 bases). Germline V gene data show CDR1 as MNHEY and CDR2 as SMNVEV (reference sequence). V was clipped by 6 bases and J by 5 bases, with 28 bases between them. The CDR3 is 19 residues long. The CDR3 reads CASRKPDSLFGLWTGELFF. CDR3 DNA sequence: TGTGCCAGCAGAAAACCGGACAGTCTCTTCGGTCTGTGGACCGGGGAGCTGTTTTTT.

CDR3 bases: TGTGCCAGCAGCCCTGGTTTGGGGGGAGCCAAAAACATTCAGTACTTC. Protein sequence: CASSPGLGGAKNIQYF. This sequence joins TRBV7-2 and TRBJ2-4, with a possible D match to TRBD2 (6 bases). CDR3 length equals 16 residues. V was shortened by 5 bases and J by 0 bases, with 14 bases between the two germline ends. Germline CDR1 SGHTA, CDR2 FQGNSA.

This rearrangement joins TRBV7-9 to TRBJ2-3; 11 nucleotides align to TRBD2. V lost 1 base, J lost 5 bases, and 5 bases stayed unmatched. Germline V lookup: CDR1 SEHNR, CDR2 FQNEAQ (reference sequence). This CDR3 region has 16 residues. CDR3 bases: TGTGCCAGCAGCTTAGATCTAGCGGGAGGAGAAGATACGCAGTATTTT. Protein product: CASSLDLAGGEDTQYF. The full variable domain, in which reference TRBV7-9 and TRBJ2-3 provide the parts outside the CDR3, is DTGVSQNPRHKITKRGQNVTFRCDPISEHNRLYWYRQTLGQGPEFLTYFQNEAQLEKSRLLSDRFSAERPKGSFSTLEIQRTEQGDSAMYLCASSLDLAGGEDTQYFGPGTRLTVL.

The chain employs TRBV29-1 and TRBJ1-1; no clear D. CDR1 and CDR2 (germline): SQVTM, ANQGSEA. The V and J ends lost 3 bases and 4 bases respectively, with 15 bases between them. The CDR3 is made up of 14 amino acids. CDR3 sequence reads: CSVDPQVGVTEAFF. In DNA form, the CDR3 reads TGCAGCGTTGATCCGCAGGTAGGCGTCACTGAAGCTTTCTTT. The variable domain in full, with the rest retrieved from reference TRBV29-1 and TRBJ1-1, is SAVISQKPSRDICQRGTSLTIQCQVDSQVTMMFWYRQQPGQSLTLIATANQGSEATYESGFVIDKFPISRPNLTFSTLTVSNMSPEDSSIYLCSVDPQVGVTEAFFGQGTRLTVV.

The V gene is TRBV6-4, the J gene TRBJ2-7; 7 positions agree with TRBD1. CDR3 size: 16 residues. Germline-derived CDR1 and CDR2 are MRHNA and SNTAGT. V was pared by 4 bases and J by 5 bases, with 14 bases of the junction left unmatched. The CDR3 sequence is CASSVHRGLEVHEQYF. As DNA, the CDR3 is TGTGCCAGCAGTGTCCACAGGGGTCTAGAAGTCCACGAGCAGTACTTC.

This chain uses TRBV6-2 or TRBV6-3 with TRBJ2-5, with D perhaps matching TRBD2 (5 bases). This CDR3 has 12 residues. The germline V gene encodes CDR1 MNHEY and CDR2 SVGEGT. Trimming took 2 bases from V and 5 from J, leaving 6 bases between them. CDR3 nucleotide sequence: TGTGCCAGCAGTTACGGGGAGGAGACCCAGTACTTC. Encoded protein: CASSYGEETQYF.

Written as DNA, the CDR3 is TGTGCCAGCAGCCGATCGACAGTAAACTATGGCTACACCTTC. Protein: CASSRSTVNYGYTF. The V call is TRBV6-5, the J call TRBJ1-2; D possibly corresponds to TRBD1 (5 bases). Germline assignment: CDR1 MNHEY and CDR2 SVGAGI. V lost 6 bases and J 2 bases, leaving 13 bases between the germline ends. This CDR3 is 14 amino acids long.

The J gene is TRBJ1-5, the V gene TRBV27; TRBD1 matches 9 bases. Germline CDR1 reads MNHEY; CDR2 reads SMNVEV (reference sequence). J gave up 1 base and V 4 bases, and 5 bases lay outside the gene matches. This CDR3 is built from 16 residues. CDR3 sequence reads: CASSSEDRGSNQPQHF. As DNA, the CDR3 is TGTGCCAGCAGTTCCGAGGACAGGGGAAGCAATCAGCCCCAGCATTTT.

On this clone: One end of the junction does not line up with germline, which may come from a read error. CDR3 DNA sequence: TGTGCTAGCAGTCAGGGAGTAGCGGGAGCCCCCAATGAGCAGTTCTTC. This translates into CASSQGVAGAPNEQFF. The rearrangement links TRBV7-7 to TRBJ2-1; 9 nucleotides match TRBD2. Germline V gives CDR1 SSHAT, CDR2 FNYEAQ (reference sequence). There are 16 residues in the CDR3. The full variable domain, its missing parts supplied by reference TRBV7-7 and TRBJ2-1, is GAGVSQSPRYKVTKRGQDVTLRCDPISSHATLYWYQQALGQGPEFLTYFNYEAQPDKSGLPSDRFSAERPEGSISTLTIQRTEQRDSAMYRCASSQGVAGAPNEQFFGPGTRLTVL.